Listed below are T cell receptor beta chains from one sample, sequenced in a study of identical twins. Using its own MiXCR run on the 5' RACE reads, TCRdb lists one record per CDR3 protein. Among some 900,000 distinct CDR3 sequences listed, approximately 13% were seen once. The same specimen was also included in a second study, on yellow fever vaccine responses in identical twins.

Sequencing was done on a sample of PBMCs. Source of these receptors: a woman aged 18-35 years in good health. Both conserved end residues are part of each CDR3. The D gene is left open where the match is weak. For some rows the clone size is stated as once, few or many, or as a class when expanded; others skip it.

>TRBV5-1|TRBJ2-7|few|-
CASSPPGQNGYEQYF
TGCGCCAGCAGCCCCCCTGGACAGAACGGGTACGAGCAGTACTTC
>TRBV24-1|TRBJ2-5|few|TRBD2
CATSDPGLPQETQYF
TGTGCCACCAGTGACCCGGGACTACCCCAAGAGACCCAGTACTTC
>TRBV10-3|TRBJ2-5|-|TRBD2
CASAGLAGPQETQYF
TGTGCCAGCGCAGGACTAGCGGGACCACAAGAGACCCAGTACTTC
>TRBV12-5|TRBJ2-2|-|TRBD2
CASGLELAANTGELFF
TGTGCTAGTGGTTTGGAACTAGCGGCTAACACCGGGGAGCTGTTTTTT
>TRBV5-1|TRBJ1-2|-|-
CASSPTERFYGYTF
TGCGCCAGCAGCCCAACCGAAAGGTTCTATGGCTACACCTTC
>TRBV5-1|TRBJ2-1|many|-
CASSPRDTDEQFF
TGCGCCAGCAGCCCCCGGGACACCGATGAGCAGTTCTTC
>TRBV12-3/TRBV12-4|TRBJ2-1|-|TRBD2
CASSERGWGVREQFF
TGTGCCAGCAGCGAGCGGGGGTGGGGAGTTCGAGAGCAGTTCTTC
>TRBV2|TRBJ2-1|few|TRBD1
CASSPDRIDNEQFF
TGTGCCAGCAGTCCGGACAGGATTGACAATGAGCAGTTCTTC
>TRBV12-3/TRBV12-4|TRBJ1-1|many|-
CASSSGTTNTEAFF
TGTGCCAGCAGTTCCGGGACAACGAACACTGAAGCTTTCTTT
>TRBV5-1|TRBJ1-1|few|-
CASSPDRFGMNTEAFF
TGCGCCAGCAGCCCTGACAGGTTTGGTATGAACACTGAAGCTTTCTTT
>TRBV2|TRBJ1-1|few|TRBD1
CASIGDSANTEAFF
TGTGCCAGCATTGGGGACAGCGCCAACACTGAAGCTTTCTTT
>TRBV5-1|TRBJ1-1|-|-
CASSNRELNTEAFF
TGCGCCAGCAGCAACAGGGAATTGAACACTGAAGCTTTCTTT
>TRBV21-1|TRBJ2-5|-|-
CASSKTGQRETQYF
TGTGCCAGCAGCAAGACTGGACAGCGAGAGACCCAGTACTTC
>TRBV12-3/TRBV12-4|TRBJ1-1|few|TRBD1
CASSRGQRRDTEAFF
TGTGCCAGCAGCCGGGGACAGCGGCGCGACACTGAAGCTTTCTTT
>TRBV9|TRBJ2-3|-|-
CASSPSQGVADTQYF
TGTGCCAGCAGCCCCTCCCAAGGGGTAGCAGATACGCAGTATTTT
>TRBV4-2|TRBJ2-1|-|-
CASSSNHQITPNEQFF
TGTGCCAGCAGCTCCAATCATCAGATTACCCCCAATGAGCAGTTCTTC
>TRBV11-2|TRBJ1-6|many|TRBD1
CASSLDRVGNSPLHF
TGTGCCAGCAGCTTGGACAGGGTCGGTAATTCACCCCTCCACTTT